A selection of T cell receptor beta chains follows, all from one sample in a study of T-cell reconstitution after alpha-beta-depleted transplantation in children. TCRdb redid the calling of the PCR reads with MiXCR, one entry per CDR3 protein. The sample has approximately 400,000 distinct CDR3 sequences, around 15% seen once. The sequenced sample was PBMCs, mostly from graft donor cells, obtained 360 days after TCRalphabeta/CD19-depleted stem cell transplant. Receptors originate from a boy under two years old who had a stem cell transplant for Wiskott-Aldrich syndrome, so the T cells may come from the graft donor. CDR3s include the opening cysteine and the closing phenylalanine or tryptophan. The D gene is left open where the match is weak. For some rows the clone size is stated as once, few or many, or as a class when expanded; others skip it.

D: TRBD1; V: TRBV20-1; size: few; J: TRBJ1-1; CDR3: CSAQHPGGTEAFF; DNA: TGCAGTGCTCAACACCCAGGGGGCACTGAAGCTTTCTTT
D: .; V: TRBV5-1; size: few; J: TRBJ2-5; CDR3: CASSRRGEETQYF; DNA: TGCGCCAGCAGCAGGAGGGGAGAAGAGACCCAGTACTTC
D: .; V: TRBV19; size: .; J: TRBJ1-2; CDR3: CASSTTTWGHYGYTF; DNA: TGTGCCAGTAGTACAACGACTTGGGGGCACTATGGCTACACCTTC
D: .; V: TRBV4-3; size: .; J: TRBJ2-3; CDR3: CASSPLWTDTDTQYF; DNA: TGCGCCAGCAGCCCCCTTTGGACAGACACAGATACGCAGTATTTT
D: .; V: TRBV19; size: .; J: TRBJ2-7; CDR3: CASSSWGRDYEQYF; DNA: TGTGCCAGTAGTAGCTGGGGTCGGGACTACGAGCAGTACTTC
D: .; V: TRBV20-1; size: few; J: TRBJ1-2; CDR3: CSARGTPEGYTF; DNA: TGCAGTGCCAGGGGCACACCCGAGGGCTACACCTTC
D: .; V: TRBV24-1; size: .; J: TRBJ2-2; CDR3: CATSDVQRTGELFF; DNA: TGTGCCACCAGTGACGTACAGAGGACCGGGGAGCTGTTTTTT
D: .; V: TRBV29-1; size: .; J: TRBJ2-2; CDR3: CSVAEKGGLFF; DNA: TGCAGCGTTGCGGAGAAGGGAGGGCTGTTTTTT
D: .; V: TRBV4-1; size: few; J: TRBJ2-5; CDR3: CASSQETREETQYF; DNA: TGCGCCAGCAGCCAAGAAACCAGGGAAGAGACCCAGTACTTC
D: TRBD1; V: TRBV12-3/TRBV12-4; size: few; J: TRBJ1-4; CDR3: CASSPSPGTGYSEKLFF; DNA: TGTGCCAGCAGTCCTTCCCCCGGGACAGGGTATAGTGAAAAACTGTTTTTT
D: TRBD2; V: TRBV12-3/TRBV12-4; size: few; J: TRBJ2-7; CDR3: CASSDAGLVTDEQYF; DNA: TGTGCCAGCAGTGATGCGGGACTAGTGACCGACGAGCAGTACTTC
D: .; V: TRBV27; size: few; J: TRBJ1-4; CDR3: CASIGDTETTNEKLFF; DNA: TGTGCCAGCATCGGGGACACCGAAACAACTAATGAAAAACTGTTTTTT
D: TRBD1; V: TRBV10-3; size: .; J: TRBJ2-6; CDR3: CAITPDRAGANVLTF; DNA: TGTGCCATCACCCCCGACAGGGCTGGGGCCAACGTCCTGACTTTC
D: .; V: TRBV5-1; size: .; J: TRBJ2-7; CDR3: CASSLVASGASYEQYF; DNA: TGCGCCAGCAGCTTGGTAGCGTCAGGGGCGTCCTACGAGCAGTACTTC
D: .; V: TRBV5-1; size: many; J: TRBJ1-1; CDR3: CASSYGQTEAFF; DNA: TGCGCCAGCAGCTATGGACAGACTGAAGCTTTCTTT
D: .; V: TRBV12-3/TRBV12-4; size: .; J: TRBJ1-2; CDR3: CASSPGRAAGGYTF; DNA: TGTGCCAGCAGTCCCGGCAGGGCGGCGGGTGGCTACACCTTC
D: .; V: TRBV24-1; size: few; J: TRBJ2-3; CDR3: CATSDSPLQDTQYF; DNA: TGTGCCACCAGTGATTCCCCACTCCAAGATACGCAGTATTTT
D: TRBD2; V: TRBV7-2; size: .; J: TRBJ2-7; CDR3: CASSSERLAGARDEQYF; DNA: TGTGCCAGCAGCTCGGAGAGACTAGCGGGAGCACGGGACGAGCAGTACTTC
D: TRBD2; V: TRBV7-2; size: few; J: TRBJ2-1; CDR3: CASSHFAGGLRPEQFF; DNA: TGTGCCAGCAGCCATTTCGCGGGGGGGCTGAGACCCGAGCAGTTCTTC
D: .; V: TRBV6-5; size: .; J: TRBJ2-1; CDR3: CASSWGAPYNEQFF; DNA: TGTGCCAGCAGTTGGGGGGCCCCTTACAATGAGCAGTTCTTC
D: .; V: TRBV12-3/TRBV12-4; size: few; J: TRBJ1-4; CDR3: CASSLAAGRTEKLFF; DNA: TGTGCCAGCAGTTTAGCCGCAGGGAGAACGGAAAAACTGTTTTTT
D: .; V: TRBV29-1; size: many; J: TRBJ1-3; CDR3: CSVVDSPSGNTIYF; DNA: TGCAGCGTTGTGGACAGTCCCTCTGGAAACACCATATATTTT
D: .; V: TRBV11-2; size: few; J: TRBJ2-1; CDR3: CASSPDRNEQFF; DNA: TGTGCCAGCAGCCCCGACAGGAATGAGCAGTTCTTC
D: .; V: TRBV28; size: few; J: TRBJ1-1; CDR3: CASSLGWKTEAFF; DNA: TGTGCCAGCTCATTAGGGTGGAAAACTGAAGCTTTCTTT
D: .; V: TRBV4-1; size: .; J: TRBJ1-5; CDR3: CASSQVVSNTAPGNQPQHF; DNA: TGCGCCAGCAGCCAAGTCGTAAGTAATACAGCGCCAGGCAATCAGCCCCAGCATTTT
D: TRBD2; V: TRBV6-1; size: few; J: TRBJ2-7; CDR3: CASKGLAGDFFYEQYF; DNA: TGTGCCAGCAAAGGGCTAGCGGGGGACTTTTTCTACGAGCAGTACTTC
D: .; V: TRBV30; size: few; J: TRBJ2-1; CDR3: CAWMTPWRSHEQFF; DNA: TGTGCCTGGATGACCCCCTGGCGAAGCCATGAGCAGTTCTTC
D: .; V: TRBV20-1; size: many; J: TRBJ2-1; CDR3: CSASKTGGLYNEQFF; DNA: TGCAGTGCTAGCAAGACGGGCGGACTCTACAATGAGCAGTTCTTC
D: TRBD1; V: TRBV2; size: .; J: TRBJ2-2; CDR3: CASTRDRGRTGELFF; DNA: TGTGCCAGCACCCGGGACAGGGGGCGTACCGGGGAGCTGTTTTTT
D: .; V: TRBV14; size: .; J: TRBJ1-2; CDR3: CASSQETGSNYGYTF; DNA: TGTGCCAGCAGCCAAGAAACAGGATCTAACTATGGCTACACCTTC
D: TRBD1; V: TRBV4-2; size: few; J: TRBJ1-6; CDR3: CASSRLPGQGDSPLHF; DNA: TGTGCCAGCAGCCGTCTCCCGGGACAGGGGGATTCACCCCTCCACTTT
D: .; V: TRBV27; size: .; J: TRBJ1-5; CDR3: CASSLSGTSNQPQHF; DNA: TGTGCCAGCAGTTTATCGGGCACCAGCAATCAGCCCCAGCATTTT
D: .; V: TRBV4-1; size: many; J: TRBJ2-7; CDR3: CASSQGPDYEQYF; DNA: TGCGCCAGCAGCCAAGGGCCGGACTACGAGCAGTACTTC
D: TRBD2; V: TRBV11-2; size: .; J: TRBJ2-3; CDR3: CASSFRPTGTISTDTQYF; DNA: TGTGCCAGCAGCTTTCGCCCCACCGGGACTATCAGCACAGATACGCAGTATTTT
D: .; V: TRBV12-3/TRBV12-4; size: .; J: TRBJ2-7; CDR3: CASSLYIGGFYEQYF; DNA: TGTGCCAGCAGTCTATACATAGGGGGGTTCTACGAGCAGTACTTC
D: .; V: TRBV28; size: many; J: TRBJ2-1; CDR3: CASSLLFWGANEQFF; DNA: TGTGCCAGCAGTTTATTGTTTTGGGGGGCGAATGAGCAGTTCTTC
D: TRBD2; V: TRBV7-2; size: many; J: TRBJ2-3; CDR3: CASSFLRGGGADTQYF; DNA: TGTGCCAGCAGCTTTCTCCGGGGGGGCGGGGCAGATACGCAGTATTTT
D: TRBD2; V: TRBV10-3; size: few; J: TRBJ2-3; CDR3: CAITPGLDGDTQYF; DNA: TGTGCCATCACCCCGGGACTAGATGGAGATACGCAGTATTTT
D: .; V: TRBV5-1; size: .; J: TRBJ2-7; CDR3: CASSFLKEGKDSYEQYF; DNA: TGCGCCAGCAGCTTTTTGAAGGAGGGGAAAGACTCCTACGAGCAGTACTTC
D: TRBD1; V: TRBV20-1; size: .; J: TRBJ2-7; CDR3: CSAGQGIYEQYF; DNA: TGCAGTGCTGGACAGGGGATCTACGAGCAGTACTTC
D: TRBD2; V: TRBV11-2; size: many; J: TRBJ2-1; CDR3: CASSLDLIVGTRGEQFF; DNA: TGTGCCAGCAGCTTAGATCTGATCGTTGGGACTAGGGGTGAGCAGTTCTTC
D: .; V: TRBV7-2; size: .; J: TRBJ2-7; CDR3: CASSLPRAGQGYEQYF; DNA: TGTGCCAGCAGCTTACCCCGGGCAGGTCAGGGCTACGAGCAGTACTTC
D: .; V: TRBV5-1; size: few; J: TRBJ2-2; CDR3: CASSLAWSLTGELFF; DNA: TGCGCCAGCAGCTTGGCCTGGAGTCTCACCGGGGAGCTGTTTTTT
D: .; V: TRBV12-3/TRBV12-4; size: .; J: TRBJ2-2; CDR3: CASSLSSATTGELFF; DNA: TGTGCCAGCAGTTTGTCTTCCGCAACTACCGGGGAGCTGTTTTTT
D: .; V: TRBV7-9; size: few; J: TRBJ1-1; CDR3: CASTSTVPAFF; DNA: TGTGCCAGCACCTCCACTGTCCCGGCTTTCTTT